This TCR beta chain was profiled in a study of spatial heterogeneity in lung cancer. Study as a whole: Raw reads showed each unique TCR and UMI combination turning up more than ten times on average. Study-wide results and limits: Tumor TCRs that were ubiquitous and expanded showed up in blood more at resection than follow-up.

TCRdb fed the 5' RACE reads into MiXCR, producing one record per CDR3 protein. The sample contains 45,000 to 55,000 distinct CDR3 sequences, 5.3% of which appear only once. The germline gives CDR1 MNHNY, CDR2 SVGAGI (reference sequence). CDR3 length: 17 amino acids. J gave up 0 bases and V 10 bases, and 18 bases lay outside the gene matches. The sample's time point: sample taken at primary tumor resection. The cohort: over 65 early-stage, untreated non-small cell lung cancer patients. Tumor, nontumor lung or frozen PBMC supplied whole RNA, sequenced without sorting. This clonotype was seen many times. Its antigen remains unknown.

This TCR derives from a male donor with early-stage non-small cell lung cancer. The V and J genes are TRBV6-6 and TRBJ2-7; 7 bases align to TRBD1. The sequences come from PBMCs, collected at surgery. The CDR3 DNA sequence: TGTGCCACCCAGGACCCTTGGGAGACAGGGAGCTCCTACGAGCAGTACTTC. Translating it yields CATQDPWETGSSYEQYF.